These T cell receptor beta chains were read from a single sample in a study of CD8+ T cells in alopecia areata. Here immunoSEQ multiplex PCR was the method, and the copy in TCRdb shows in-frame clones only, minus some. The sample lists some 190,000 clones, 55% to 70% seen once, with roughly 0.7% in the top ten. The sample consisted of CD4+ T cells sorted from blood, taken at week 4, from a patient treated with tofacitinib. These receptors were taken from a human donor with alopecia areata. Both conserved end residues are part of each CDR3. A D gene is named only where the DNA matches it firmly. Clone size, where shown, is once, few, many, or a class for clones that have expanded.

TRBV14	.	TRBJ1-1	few	CASSQDRGVSGTEAFF	TGTGCCAGCAGCCAAGATCGAGGGGTCTCGGGCACTGAAGCTTTCTTT
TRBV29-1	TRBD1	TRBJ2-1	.	CSVSRTGGYNEQFF	TGCAGCGTATCCCGGACAGGGGGCTACAATGAGCAGTTCTTC
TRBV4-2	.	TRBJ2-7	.	CASSRVSSYEQYF	TGTGCCAGCAGCCGGGTCAGCTCCTACGAGCAGTACTTC
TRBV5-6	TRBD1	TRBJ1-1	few	CASSTGGSRAFF	TGTGCCAGCAGCACAGGGGGGAGTCGCGCTTTCTTT
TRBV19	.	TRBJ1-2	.	CASSPLSGLLGGYTF	TGTGCCAGTAGTCCTCTTTCGGGGCTGCTTGGCGGCTACACCTTC
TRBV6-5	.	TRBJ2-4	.	CASSRQAKNIQYF	TGTGCCAGCAGTCGACAGGCCAAAAACATTCAGTACTTC
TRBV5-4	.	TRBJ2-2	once	CASSFIQGHGELFF	TGTGCCAGCAGCTTCATCCAGGGTCACGGGGAGCTGTTTTTT
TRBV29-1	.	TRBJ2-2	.	CSAADRAPPGELFF	TGCAGCGCGGCCGACAGAGCCCCACCCGGGGAGCTGTTTTTT
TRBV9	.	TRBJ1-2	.	CASSVDGYGYTF	TGTGCCAGCAGCGTAGACGGATATGGCTACACCTTC
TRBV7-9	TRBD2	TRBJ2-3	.	CASSFGTTSTDTQYF	TGTGCCAGCAGCTTCGGGACTACGAGCACAGATACGCAGTATTTT
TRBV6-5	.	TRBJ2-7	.	CASSYLGRSYEQYF	TGTGCCAGCAGTTACTTAGGGAGGTCGTACGAGCAGTACTTC